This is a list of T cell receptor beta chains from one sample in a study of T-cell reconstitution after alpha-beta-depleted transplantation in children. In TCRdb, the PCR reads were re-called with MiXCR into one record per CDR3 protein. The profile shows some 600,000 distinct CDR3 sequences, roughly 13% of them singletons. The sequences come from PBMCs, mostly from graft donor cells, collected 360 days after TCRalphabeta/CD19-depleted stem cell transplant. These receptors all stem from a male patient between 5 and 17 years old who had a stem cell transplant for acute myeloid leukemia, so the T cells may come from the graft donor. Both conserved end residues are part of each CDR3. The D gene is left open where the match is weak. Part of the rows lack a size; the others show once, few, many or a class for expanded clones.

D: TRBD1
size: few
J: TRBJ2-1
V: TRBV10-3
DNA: TGTGCCATCAGTGAGTGGCCGCCAGGGACAGTCCTAGCTACCTACAATGAGCAGTTCTTC
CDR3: CAISEWPPGTVLATYNEQFF

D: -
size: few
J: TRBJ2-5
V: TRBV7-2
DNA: TGTGCCAGCAGCTTAGTGCATCCAAACACTCAAGAGACCCAGTACTTC
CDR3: CASSLVHPNTQETQYF

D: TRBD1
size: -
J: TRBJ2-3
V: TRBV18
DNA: TGTGCCAGCTCACCGCCTCACAGGGGGTTGACAGATACGCAGTATTTT
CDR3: CASSPPHRGLTDTQYF

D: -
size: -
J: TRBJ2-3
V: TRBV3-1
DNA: TGTGCCAGCAGCCAAGCCAGGGGACTCACAGATACGCAGTATTTT
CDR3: CASSQARGLTDTQYF

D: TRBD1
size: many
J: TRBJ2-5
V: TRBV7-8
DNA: TGTGCCAGCAGCTCACAGGGGTACCAAGAGACCCAGTACTTC
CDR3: CASSSQGYQETQYF

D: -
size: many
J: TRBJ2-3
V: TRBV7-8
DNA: TGTGCCAGCAGCTCCACAGGGTACACAGATACGCAGTATTTT
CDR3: CASSSTGYTDTQYF

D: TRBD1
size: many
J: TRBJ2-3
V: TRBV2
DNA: TGTGCCACCACTTCCCCGGGACAGGGGGCCGCAGATACGCAGTATTTT
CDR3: CATTSPGQGAADTQYF

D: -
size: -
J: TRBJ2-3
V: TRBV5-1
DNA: TGCGCCAGCAGCTTGGGTCCCTCACGGGGCACAGATACGCAGTATTTT
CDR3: CASSLGPSRGTDTQYF

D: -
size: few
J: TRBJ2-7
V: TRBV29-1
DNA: TGCAGCGTGGAGTTACAGGGCTACGAGCAGTACTTC
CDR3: CSVELQGYEQYF

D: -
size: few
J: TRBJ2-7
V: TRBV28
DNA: TGTGCCAGCAGTCCCCCGACACGGTCCTACGAGCAGTACTTC
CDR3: CASSPPTRSYEQYF

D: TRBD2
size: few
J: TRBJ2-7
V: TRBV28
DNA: TGTGCCAGCAGAGGTCTGGGGGAGGGGGAGCAGTACTTC
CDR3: CASRGLGEGEQYF

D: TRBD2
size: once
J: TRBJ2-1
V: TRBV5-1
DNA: TGCGCCAGCAGTCTATACTCCGGGACTAGCGGGAGGTACAATGAGCAGTTCTTC
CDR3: CASSLYSGTSGRYNEQFF

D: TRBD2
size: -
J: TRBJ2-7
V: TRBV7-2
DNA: TGTGCCAGCAGTAATACCGGGGGGGAATCTATCCCGCAGTACTTC
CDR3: CASSNTGGESIPQYF

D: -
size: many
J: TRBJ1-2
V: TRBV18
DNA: TGTGCCAGCTCACCAGGACAGAACTATGGCTACACCTTC
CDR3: CASSPGQNYGYTF

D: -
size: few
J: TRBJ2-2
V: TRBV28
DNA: TGTGCCAGCAGGGGCGGCTGGCTGTTTTTT
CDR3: CASRGGWLFF

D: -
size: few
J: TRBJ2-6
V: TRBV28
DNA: TGTGCCAGCAGTTCGTTGGGAGGAGACGTCCTGACTTTC
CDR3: CASSSLGGDVLTF

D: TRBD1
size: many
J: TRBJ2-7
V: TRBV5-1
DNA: TGCGCCAGCAGCTTGGGGACAGGGCTAGCGACGTACGAGCAGTACTTC
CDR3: CASSLGTGLATYEQYF

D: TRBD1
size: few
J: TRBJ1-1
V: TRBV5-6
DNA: TGTGCCAGCAGCGCATTCCTCAGGGGGCGGTTCACTGAAGCTTTCTTT
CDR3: CASSAFLRGRFTEAFF

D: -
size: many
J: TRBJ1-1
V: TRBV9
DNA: TGTGCCAGCAGCGTAGCCACAGGCACTGAAGCTTTCTTT
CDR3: CASSVATGTEAFF

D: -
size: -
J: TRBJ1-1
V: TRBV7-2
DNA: TGTGCCGGGGGCACTGAAGCTTTCTTT
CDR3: CAGGTEAFF

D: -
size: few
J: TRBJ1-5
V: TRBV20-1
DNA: TGCAGTGCCTGGACGGTTCTCGGCAATCAGCCCCAGCATTTT
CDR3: CSAWTVLGNQPQHF

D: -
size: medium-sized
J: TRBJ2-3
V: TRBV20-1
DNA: TGCAGTGCTAGGGGGAGACCGGGCACAGATACGCAGTATTTT
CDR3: CSARGRPGTDTQYF

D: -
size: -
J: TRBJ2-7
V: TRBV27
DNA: TGTGCCAGCAGTTACGATGCCAGGGGGGACTACGAGCAGTACTTC
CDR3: CASSYDARGDYEQYF

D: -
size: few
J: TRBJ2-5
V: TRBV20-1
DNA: TGCAGTGCTAGACCCGGGACGCAAGAGACCCAGTACTTC
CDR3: CSARPGTQETQYF

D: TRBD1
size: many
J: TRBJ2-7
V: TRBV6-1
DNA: TGTGCCAGCAGTAAGGGGGGACAGGGGCGCTACGAGCAGTACTTC
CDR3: CASSKGGQGRYEQYF

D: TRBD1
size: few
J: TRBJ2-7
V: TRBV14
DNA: TGTGCCAGCAGCCGGTGGACAGGGTTGACCTACGAGCAGTACTTC
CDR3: CASSRWTGLTYEQYF

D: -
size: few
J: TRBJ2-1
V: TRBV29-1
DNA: TGCAGCGTTGGGGGGGGGACAGGACACCCTGAGCAGTTCTTC
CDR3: CSVGGGTGHPEQFF

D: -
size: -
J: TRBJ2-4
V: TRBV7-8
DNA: TGTGCCAGCAGCACGTCCGGGACCGCGAAAAACATTCAGTACTTC
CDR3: CASSTSGTAKNIQYF

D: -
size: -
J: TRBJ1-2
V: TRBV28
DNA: TGTGCCAGCAGTTTGAATGCGGGGGCGTGGGGCTACACCTTC
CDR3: CASSLNAGAWGYTF

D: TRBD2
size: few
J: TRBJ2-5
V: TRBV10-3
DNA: TGTGCCACCATCTCGGGTAGCGGGAGTACCAAGACCCAGTACTTC
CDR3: CATISGSGSTKTQYF

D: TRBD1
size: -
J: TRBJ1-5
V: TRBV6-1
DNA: TGTGCCAGCACCCCAGGGGGTAGGGTTCAGCCCCAGCATTTT
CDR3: CASTPGGRVQPQHF

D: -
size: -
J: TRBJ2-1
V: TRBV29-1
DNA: TGCAGCGATGGACACTATTACAATGAGCAGTTCTTC
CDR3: CSDGHYYNEQFF

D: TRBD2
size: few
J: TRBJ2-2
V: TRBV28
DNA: TGTGCCAGCAGTCCACCCACTGGACTAGCGGGAGTTTTGAACACCGGGGAGCTGTTTTTT
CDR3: CASSPPTGLAGVLNTGELFF

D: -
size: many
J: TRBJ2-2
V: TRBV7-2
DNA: TGTGCCAGCAGGAGCGTGAACACCGGGGAGCTGTTTTTT
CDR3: CASRSVNTGELFF

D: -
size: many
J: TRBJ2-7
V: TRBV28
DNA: TGTGCCAGCAGTTTTCTCGGCAGGGTGGGATACGGGCAGTACTTC
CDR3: CASSFLGRVGYGQYF